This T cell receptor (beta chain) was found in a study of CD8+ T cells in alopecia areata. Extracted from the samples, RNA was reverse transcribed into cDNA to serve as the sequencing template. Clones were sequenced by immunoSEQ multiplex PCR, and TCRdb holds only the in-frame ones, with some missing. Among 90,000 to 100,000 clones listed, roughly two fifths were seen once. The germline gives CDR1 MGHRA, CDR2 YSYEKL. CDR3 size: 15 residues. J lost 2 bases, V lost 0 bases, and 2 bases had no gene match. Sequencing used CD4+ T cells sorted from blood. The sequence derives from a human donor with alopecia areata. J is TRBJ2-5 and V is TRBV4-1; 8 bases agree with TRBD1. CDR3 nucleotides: TGCGCCAGCAGCCAAGAAGGGACAGGACAAGAGACCCAGTACTTC. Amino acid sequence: CASSQEGTGQETQYF.